This T cell receptor (beta chain) was recorded in a study of PD-1 blockade in classical Hodgkin lymphoma. Of note for this clone: Antigen: not known.

Sequencing was performed with immunoSEQ multiplex PCR; in TCRdb, only in-frame clones are kept and a portion is missing. Of 43,000 or so clones detected, more than 70% appear once; the ten largest clones hold about 9.8%. Study-wide findings and caveats: Diversity similar to that of newly diagnosed patients was seen at baseline in complete responders.

The CDR3 is 13 residues long. Germline CDR1 and CDR2: MNHEY and SMNVEV (reference sequence). Trimming pared 6 bases from V and 6 bases from J, leaving 11 bases between. Autologous stem cell transplantation was followed by relapse in every patient, and brentuximab vedotin exposure varied. The chain links TRBV27 to TRBJ1-4; D is possibly TRBD1 (6 bases). This specimen was peripheral blood mononuclear cells (PBMCs), taken at baseline. This TCR derives from a human donor with classical Hodgkin lymphoma. The CDR3, as DNA: TGTGCCAGCAGGCGACAGGCCTATGAAAAACTGTTTTTT. Encoded protein: CASRRQAYEKLFF.